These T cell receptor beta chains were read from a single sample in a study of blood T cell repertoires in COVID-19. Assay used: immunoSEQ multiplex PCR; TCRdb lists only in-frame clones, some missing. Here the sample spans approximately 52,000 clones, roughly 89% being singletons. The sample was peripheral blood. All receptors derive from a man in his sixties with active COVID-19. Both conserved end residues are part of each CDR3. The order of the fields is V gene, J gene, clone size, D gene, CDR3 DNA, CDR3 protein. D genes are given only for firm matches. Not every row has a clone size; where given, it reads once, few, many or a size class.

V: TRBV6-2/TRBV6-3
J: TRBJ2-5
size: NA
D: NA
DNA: NA
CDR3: CASSSSRAQETQYF

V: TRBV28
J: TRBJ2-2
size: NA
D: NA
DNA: TGTGCCAGCACTTTAACTACAGGGGCCGGGGGCACCGGGGAGCTGTTTTTT
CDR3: CASTLTTGAGGTGELFF

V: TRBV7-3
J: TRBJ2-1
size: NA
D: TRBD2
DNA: TGTGCCAGCAGCTTTCTCCCTAGCGGGTATTACAATGAGCAGTTCTTC
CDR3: CASSFLPSGYYNEQFF

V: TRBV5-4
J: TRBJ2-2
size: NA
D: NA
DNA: TGTGCCAGCAGCCAACCCGCGATAACCGGGGAGCTGTTTTTT
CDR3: CASSQPAITGELFF

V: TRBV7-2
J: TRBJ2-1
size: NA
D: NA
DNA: TGTGCCAGCAGGTCGGGGGGCAGCTTTACCGGCCGGTACAATGAGCAGTTCTTC
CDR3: CASRSGGSFTGRYNEQFF

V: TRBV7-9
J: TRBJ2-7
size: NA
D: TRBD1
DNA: TGTGCCAGCAGTTTTACAGGGGGCGGCGAGCAGTACTTC
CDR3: CASSFTGGGEQYF

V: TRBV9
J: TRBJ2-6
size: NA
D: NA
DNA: TGTGCCAGCAACACCCTGGGGGCAGGGAAGATAACTGGGGCCAACGTCCTGACTTTC
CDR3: CASNTLGAGKITGANVLTF

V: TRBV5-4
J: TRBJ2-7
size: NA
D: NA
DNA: TGTGCCAGCAGCCGCAGGGGTGGGGATTACGAGCAGTACTTC
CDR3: CASSRRGGDYEQYF

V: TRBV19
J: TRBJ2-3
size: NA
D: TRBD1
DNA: TGTGCCAGTGGACAGGGGGCGCGGACAGATACGCAGTATTTT
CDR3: CASGQGARTDTQYF

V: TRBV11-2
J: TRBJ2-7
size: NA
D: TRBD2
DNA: TGTGCCAGCAGCCGAACTAGCGGGGCAAACTACGAGCAGTACTTC
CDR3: CASSRTSGANYEQYF

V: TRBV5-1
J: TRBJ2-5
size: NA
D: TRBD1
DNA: TGCGCCAGCAGCCCAGGGACAGGGCGGGCAGAGACCCAGTACTTC
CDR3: CASSPGTGRAETQYF

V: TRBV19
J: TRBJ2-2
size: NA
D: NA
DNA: TGTGCCAGTACGTCTAGCGCGAACACCGGGGAGCTGTTTTTT
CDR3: CASTSSANTGELFF

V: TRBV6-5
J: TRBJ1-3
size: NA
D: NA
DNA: TGTGCCAGCAGTCGAGGCACGTCTGGAAACACCATATATTTT
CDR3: CASSRGTSGNTIYF

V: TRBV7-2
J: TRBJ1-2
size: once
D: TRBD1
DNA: TGTGCCAGCAGCCGCAACAATCCCGGGACAGGGTATGGCTACACCTTC
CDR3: CASSRNNPGTGYGYTF

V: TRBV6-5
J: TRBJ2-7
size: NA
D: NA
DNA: TGTGCCAGCAGTCTCCCCCGGGACTCACCACACGAGCAGTACTTC
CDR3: CASSLPRDSPHEQYF

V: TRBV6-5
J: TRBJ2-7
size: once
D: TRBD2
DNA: TGTGCCAGCAGTTACTCGGGGGGGTCGGGTGAGCAGTACTTC
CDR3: CASSYSGGSGEQYF

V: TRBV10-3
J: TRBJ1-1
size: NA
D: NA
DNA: TGTGCCATCAGTGATGTAGTAGGGGTCGGCACTGAAGCTTTCTTT
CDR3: CAISDVVGVGTEAFF

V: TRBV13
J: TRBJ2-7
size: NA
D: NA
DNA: TGTGCCAGCAGCTTAACTTTAGGAGGGGACAGAGCCTACTACGAGCAGTACTTC
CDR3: CASSLTLGGDRAYYEQYF

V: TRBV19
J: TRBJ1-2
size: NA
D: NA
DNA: TGTGCCAGTAGTATATTAAACTTCTATGGCTACACCTTC
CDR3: CASSILNFYGYTF